One and the same sample provided the 19 T cell receptor beta chains below, sequenced in a study of T cells in women clearing cervical HPV infection. The protocol was immunoSEQ multiplex PCR, while the TCRdb copy is restricted to in-frame clones and leaves out a portion. In total, the table holds about 22,000 clones. Sequenced sample: blood buffy coat. The receptor set was obtained from a woman between 18 and 70 years old with a cervical HPV16 infection that either progressed to CIN3+ or cleared (not recorded which).

With respect to this clone: The read ends 3 residues early relative to the CDR3; the germline J gene fills the gap. This chain connects TRBV7-2 to TRBJ2-4; D perhaps matches TRBD2 (6 bases). This CDR3 region has 15 residues. Germline V lookup: CDR1 SGHTA, CDR2 FQGNSA. The DNA read from the CDR3 is TGTGCCGGGGGTCAGGGCTTCAACTTGGACTATGGT. It is translated as CAGGQGFNLDYG. The full CDR3 protein is CAGGQGFNLDYGQYF.

A word on this clone: The read falls 3 residues short of the CDR3 end, and the missing part is taken from the germline J gene. The chain couples TRBV4-1 to TRBJ2-3; 8 bases are shared with TRBD1. Germline V CDR1 and CDR2: MGHRA, YSYEKL. This CDR3 spans 17 amino acids. V shed 1 base, J shed 6 bases, and the junction held 12 bases outside the gene matches. CDR3 bases read: TGCGCCAGCAGCCAAGTTTTGGTCAGGGGGCTAGGGGATACG. It specifies CASSQVLVRGLGDT. The full CDR3 protein reads CASSQVLVRGLGDTQYF.

For this clone: A junction end diverges from the germline sequence, so it may reflect a read error. The missing CDR3 end, 3 residues past where the read stops, is filled in from the germline J gene. The chain couples TRBV18 to TRBJ2-3; TRBD1 is a possible D gene (5 bases). This CDR3 contains 13 residues. Germline CDR1 reads KGHSH; CDR2 reads LQKENI. CDR3 region: CASSSAGPDAQYF. The covered CDR3 bases are TGTGCCAGCTCATCTGCAGGGCCAGATGCG.

The sequenced part of the CDR3 DNA is TGTGCCAGTAGTATTAGGCAGGGTGGAAATCAGCCC. This sequence encodes CASSIRQGGNQP. The entire CDR3 reads CASSIRQGGNQPQHF. The chain uses TRBV19 and TRBJ1-5; a possible D gene is TRBD1 (5 bases). Read sequence stops 3 residues before the CDR3 end, and the germline J gene provides the missing end. The CDR3 totals 15 residues. CDR1 and CDR2 from the germline V gene are LNHDA and SQIVND (reference sequence). V was cut by 3 bases and J by 4 bases, with 13 bases left in between.

In regard to this clone: Coverage ceases 3 residues before the CDR3 finishes, and the germline J gene fills in the end. This chain uses TRBV28 with TRBJ1-6, with TRBD1 matching 9 bases. V was pared by 7 bases and J by 9 bases, with 7 bases of the junction left unmatched. In germline, CDR1 is MDHEN, CDR2 SYDVKM. The CDR3 covers 14 residues. CDR3 sequence: CASTLTGGISPLHF. The DNA read from the CDR3 is TGTGCCAGCACTCTGACAGGGGGGATTTCACCC.

For this clone: The read comes to an end 3 residues before the CDR3 does, leaving the germline J gene to fill in the end. The chain is built from TRBV4-1 and TRBJ1-4; maybe TRBD1 (6 bases). Germline V gives CDR1 MGHRA, CDR2 YSYEKL. The CDR3 runs 15 residues. V was trimmed by 1 base and J by 6 bases, leaving 12 bases between them. The CDR3 bases that were read are TGCGCCAGCAGCCAAGCGGGGTCAGGGGATGAAAAA. It translates to CASSQAGSGDEK. The complete CDR3 sequence is CASSQAGSGDEKLFF.

Worth noting for this clone: The read terminates 3 residues ahead of where the CDR3 ends, so the germline J gene completes it. The V call is TRBV18, the J call TRBJ1-1; D is undetermined. Germline CDR1 reads KGHSH; CDR2 reads LQKENI. V was shortened by 3 bases and J by 6 bases, with 14 bases between the two germline ends. This CDR3 is built from 14 residues. The sequenced part of the CDR3 DNA is TGTGCCAGCTCACCGGCATTAGGGTCCCCTGAA. Amino acids: CASSPALGSPE. The whole CDR3 sequence is CASSPALGSPEAFF.

About this clone: The CDR3 extends 3 residues past the end of the read, so its final part is completed from the germline J gene. The sample carries other DNA sequences with the same CDR3. The chain uses TRBV2 and TRBJ2-7; possibly TRBD1 for D (5 bases). The CDR3 is made up of 15 amino acids. The V end was cut by 3 bases, the J end by 0 bases, with 12 bases between. Germline values: CDR1 SNHLY, CDR2 FYNNEI. CDR3: CASSDRQTSSYEQYF. CDR3 bases read: TGTGCCAGCAGTGATAGACAGACCTCCTCCTACGAG.

Worth noting for this clone: The read terminates 3 residues ahead of where the CDR3 ends, so the germline J gene completes it. The V and J genes are TRBV30 and TRBJ2-4; D gene uncertain. Germline loops: CDR1 GTSNPN, CDR2 SVGIG (reference sequence). The CDR3 loop spans 12 amino acids. The CDR3 sequence: CAWTGQVYGQYF. The CDR3 DNA, read in part, is TGTGCCTGGACAGGTCAGGTCTATGGT.

In the case of this clone: Read coverage stops 3 residues before the CDR3 terminus; the germline J gene supplies the remainder. This rearrangement joins TRBV30 to TRBJ2-7; 10 bases map to TRBD1. Germline V lookup: CDR1 GTSNPN, CDR2 SVGIG (reference sequence). The CDR3 covers 14 residues. With V trimmed by 3 bases and J by 3 bases, 5 bases remained unmatched. The CDR3 loop reads CAWRGGDRGYEQYF. The sequenced CDR3 bases are TGTGCCTGGAGGGGCGGGGACAGGGGCTACGAG.

Comments on this clone: The CDR3 end lies 3 residues beyond the end of the read and is filled in from the germline J gene. The chain employs TRBV2 and TRBJ1-2; a possible D gene is TRBD1 (6 bases). CDR1 and CDR2 from the germline V gene are SNHLY and FYNNEI. The CDR3 is 15 amino acids. Trimming took off 6 bases at V and 5 bases at J, with 19 bases between the two ends. The CDR3 reads CASSLPTGQGYGYTF. CDR3 DNA (partial): TGTGCCAGCAGCTTACCCACGGGGCAGGGGTATGGC.

A word on this clone: The read terminates 3 residues before the CDR3 end, so the remaining end is supplied by the germline J gene. V gene TRBV29-1 combines with J gene TRBJ1-1; D perhaps matches TRBD1 (5 bases). This CDR3 region has 12 residues. V shed 7 bases and J shed 6 bases, with 15 bases lying between them. CDR1 and CDR2 from the germline V gene are SQVTM and ANQGSEA. CDR3: CSGTPRGAEAFF. The covered CDR3 bases are TGCAGCGGGACCCCTCGGGGGGCTGAA.

The sequenced CDR3 bases are TGCAGTGCTAGAGATTACGGGACTAGCGGAGGCCCAGATACG. Encoded protein: CSARDYGTSGGPDT. The full CDR3 is CSARDYGTSGGPDTQYF. The genes are TRBV20-1 and TRBJ2-3; 11 nucleotides align to TRBD2. The sequence runs out 3 residues before the end of the CDR3; the remainder is reconstructed from the germline J gene. The ends lost 0 bases at V and 4 bases at J; junction bases unmatched: 9. Germline lookup yields CDR1 DFQATT and CDR2 SNEGSKA (reference sequence). CDR3 length: 17 residues.

Concerning this clone: The read finishes 3 residues shy of the CDR3 end, and the germline J gene is used to complete it. The chain uses TRBV2 and TRBJ1-2, with TRBD1 identical over 9 bases. CDR1 and CDR2 from the germline V gene are SNHLY and FYNNEI. This CDR3 is 14 amino acids long. Here the CDR3 reads CARQQGAGNNDYTF. The covered CDR3 bases are TGTGCCAGACAACAGGGGGCAGGGAACAATGAC.

Worth noting for this clone: The germline gene is not matched at one end of the junction; a read error may be the cause. The CDR3 extends 3 residues past the end of the read, so its final part is completed from the germline J gene. Other DNA sequences in this sample translate to the same CDR3. The chain combines TRBV18 with TRBJ1-3, with 11 nucleotides matching TRBD1. Germline V CDR1 and CDR2: KGHSH, LQKENI. The CDR3 is made up of 18 amino acids. CDR3 region: CASSPRTGGPSSGNTIYF. CDR3 DNA, as far as it was read: TGTGCCAGCTCACCAAGGACAGGGGGCCCGAGCTCTGGAAACACG.

To note about this clone: The sequenced fragment ends 3 residues before the CDR3 boundary, so the rest is inferred from the germline J gene. The V and J genes are TRBV7-8 and TRBJ1-2, with TRBD1 matching 7 bases. CDR1 SGHVS and CDR2 FQNEAQ come from the germline V gene. The V segment lost 1 base and the J segment 4 bases; nucleotides outside the gene matches: 3. The CDR3 has 14 amino acids. The CDR3 loop is CASSLGTGPYGYTF. CDR3 bases read: TGTGCCAGCAGCTTAGGGACAGGCCCCTATGGC.

About this clone itself: With the read ending 3 residues before the CDR3 end, the germline J gene is used to fill in that end. This chain connects TRBV6-2 or TRBV6-3 to TRBJ1-2; 8 bases agree with TRBD1. The CDR3 runs 16 residues. V dropped 7 bases and J dropped 5; count of bases not matched to a gene: 15. Germline CDR1 and CDR2: MNHEY and SVGEGT. The CDR3 loop reads CASKRGYMTGEYGYTF. CDR3 DNA, as far as it was read: TGTGCCAGCAAACGGGGATATATGACAGGGGAATATGGC.

As to this clone: Mismatch with germline at one junction end may stem from a read error. The sequence runs out 3 residues before the end of the CDR3; the remainder is reconstructed from the germline J gene. V is TRBV4-2 and J is TRBJ2-1; 7 bases match TRBD2. CDR1 LGHNA and CDR2 YNFKEQ come from the germline V gene. This CDR3 spans 15 amino acids. CDR3 sequence reads: CASSQDLRGDPEQFF. CDR3 DNA, as far as it was read: TGCGCCAGCAGCCAAGACCTTCGGGGGGACCCTGAG.

As for this clone: Coverage ceases 3 residues before the CDR3 finishes, and the germline J gene fills in the end. The chain has TRBV9 and TRBJ2-1, with TRBD2 as a possible D gene (6 bases). V was cut by 1 base and J by 2 bases, with 10 bases left in between. Germline V gene data show CDR1 as SGDLS and CDR2 as YYNGEE. CDR3 size: 15 residues. The CDR3 loop is CASSVSGRTYNEQFF. The CDR3 bases that were read are TGTGCCAGCAGCGTAAGCGGGCGTACCTACAATGAG. Based on the CDR3 plus reference TRBV9 and TRBJ2-1, the full variable domain is DSGVTQTPKHLITATGQRVTLRCSPRSGDLSVYWYQQSLDQGLQFLIQYYNGEERAKGNILERFSAQQFPDLHSELNLSSLELGDSALYFCASSVSGRTYNEQFFGPGTRLTVL.